These 27 T cell receptor beta chains originate from one sample sequenced in a study of blood T cell repertoires in COVID-19. Clones were sequenced by immunoSEQ multiplex PCR, and TCRdb holds only the in-frame ones, with some missing. The sample includes about 74,000 clones, almost 85% of them seen just once. The sample was peripheral blood. These receptor sequences come from a man aged 70-80 years with acute or convalescent COVID-19.

Notes on this clone: Other DNA variants within this sample encode the same CDR3. This sequence joins TRBV6-5 and TRBJ1-3, with 7 bases aligning to TRBD1. CDR1 is MNHEY, CDR2 SVGAGI, per germline. V was clipped by 6 bases and J by 7 bases; unmatched bases: 9. CDR3 length: 14 amino acids. This chain's CDR3 is CASRLQGSGNTIYF. CDR3 DNA: TGTGCCAGCAGGTTACAGGGGTCAGGTAACACCATATATTTT.

This clone showed up just a few times. The chain couples TRBV3-1 (or the pseudogene TRBV3-2) to TRBJ1-4; unclear D gene. Per germline, CDR1 LGHDT and CDR2 YNNKEL (reference sequence). Trimming took off 4 bases at V and 5 bases at J, with 14 bases between the two ends. The CDR3 is made up of 15 amino acids. The CDR3 region is CASSRSGQINEKLFF. Written as DNA, the CDR3 is TGTGCCAGCAGCCGTTCTGGGCAGATAAATGAAAAACTGTTTTTT.

The chain is built from TRBV29-1 and TRBJ2-4; D may be TRBD2 (6 bases). CDR3 length equals 14 residues. The ends were cut back, 1 base at V and 8 bases at J, with 15 bases in the middle. Germline V gives CDR1 SQVTM, CDR2 ANQGSEA. CDR3 protein: CSVEGGGLGDIQYF. The CDR3 nucleotides read TGCAGCGTTGAAGGCGGAGGGTTGGGGGACATTCAGTACTTC. Full variable domain (missing parts from reference TRBV29-1 and TRBJ2-4): SAVISQKPSRDICQRGTSLTIQCQVDSQVTMMFWYRQQPGQSLTLIATANQGSEATYESGFVIDKFPISRPNLTFSTLTVSNMSPEDSSIYLCSVEGGGLGDIQYFGAGTRLSVL.

The chain recombines TRBV2 with TRBJ1-4, with D perhaps TRBD1 (6 bases). V gave up 4 bases and J gave up 6 bases, with 18 bases separating them. From germline, CDR1 is SNHLY and CDR2 FYNNEI. The length of the CDR3 is 16 residues. The CDR3 loop reads CASSGDTRLGDEKLFF. Written as DNA, the CDR3 is TGTGCCAGCAGTGGGGACACCCGTCTGGGTGATGAAAAACTGTTTTTT.

This clone was seen once. The V and J genes are TRBV2 and TRBJ1-2; D remains unclear. This CDR3 region has 13 residues. Per the germline V gene, CDR1 is SNHLY and CDR2 is FYNNEI. Trimming left V 4 bases short and J 4 bases short, with 10 bases between. CDR3 bases: TGTGCCAGCAGTGCGGCAGGCAGCTATGGCTACACCTTC. Protein: CASSAAGSYGYTF.

This sequence joins TRBV30 and TRBJ2-3; 10 bases are shared with TRBD1. The V gene's germline CDR1 is GTSNPN and CDR2 SVGIG (reference sequence). J lost 3 bases, V lost 5 bases, and 2 bases had no gene match. This CDR3 region has 13 residues. The chain's CDR3 is CAWRQGATDTQYF. The DNA for the CDR3 is TGTGCCTGGCGACAGGGGGCAACAGATACGCAGTATTTT.

The V call is TRBV28, the J call TRBJ2-5, with 9 bases matching TRBD1. V was pared by 5 bases and J by 5 bases, with 6 bases of the junction left unmatched. The CDR3 has 14 residues. From germline, CDR1 is MDHEN and CDR2 SYDVKM. CDR3: CASSGGTGRETQYF. The CDR3 nucleotides are TGTGCCAGCAGTGGCGGGACAGGGCGGGAGACCCAGTACTTC.

V is TRBV6-5 and J is TRBJ2-3; 7 bases fit TRBD1. In germline, CDR1 is MNHEY, CDR2 SVGAGI. With 8 bases clipped from V and 2 bases from J, the junction kept 4 bases outside the gene matches. The CDR3 length is 13 residues. CDR3 sequence (DNA): TGTGCCAGCCCGGGACAGTTCACAGATACGCAGTATTTT. It translates to CASPGQFTDTQYF.

The J gene is TRBJ1-2, the V gene TRBV5-1; 11 bases line up with TRBD1. With 3 bases clipped from V and 5 bases from J, the junction kept 3 bases outside the gene matches. The CDR3 sequence is 14 residues long. Germline V gives CDR1 SGHRS, CDR2 YFSETQ. In nucleotides, the CDR3 is TGCGCCAGCAGCTCTGGACAGGGGGCTTATGGCTACACCTTC. Translating it yields CASSSGQGAYGYTF. Supplemented by reference TRBV5-1 and TRBJ1-2, the full variable domain reads KAGVTQTPRYLIKTRGQQVTLSCSPISGHRSVSWYQQTPGQGLQFLFEYFSETQRNKGNFPGRFSGRQFSNSRSEMNVSTLELGDSALYLCASSSGQGAYGYTFGSGTRLTVV.

The rearrangement joins TRBV18 to TRBJ2-7, with D maybe TRBD1 (5 bases). CDR1 and CDR2 (germline): KGHSH, LQKENI. CDR3 length: 13 amino acids. The germline V and J ends were trimmed by 10 bases and 2 bases, with 15 bases remaining between them. CDR3 coding DNA: TGTGCCACCTCGACAGCCCATACCTACGAGCAGTACTTC. Protein sequence: CATSTAHTYEQYF.

The chain is built from TRBV6-5 and TRBJ1-1; D call uncertain. V lost 0 bases, J lost 1 base, and 6 bases lay in between. This CDR3 has 14 residues. Germline values: CDR1 MNHEY, CDR2 SVGAGI. In DNA form, the CDR3 reads TGTGCCAGCAGTTACTCGTCCCGGAACACTGAAGCTTTCTTT. Translated, it gives CASSYSSRNTEAFF.

V usage is TRBV6-5 and J usage is TRBJ1-5; a possible D gene is TRBD1 (6 bases). CDR1 is MNHEY and CDR2 is SVGAGI in the germline V gene. The V end lost 0 bases, the J end lost 9 bases, and 12 bases lay between the germline ends. This CDR3 region has 14 residues. CDR3 amino acids: CASSYSGTTAPQHF. The DNA of the CDR3 is TGTGCCAGCAGTTACTCGGGGACAACAGCGCCCCAGCATTTT.

This clone came up once. The chain uses TRBV7-9 and TRBJ2-5, with 10 bases fitting TRBD2. Germline CDR1 and CDR2: SEHNR and FQNEAQ (reference sequence). The CDR3 sequence is 15 residues long. V was pared by 5 bases and J by 1 base, with 4 bases of the junction left unmatched. In nucleotides, the CDR3 is TGTGCCAGCAGCGTACTAGCGGGGCCCCAAGAGACCCAGTACTTC. Protein: CASSVLAGPQETQYF.

The chain links TRBV5-6 to TRBJ2-7; 9 bases agree with TRBD1. Germline V gene data show CDR1 as SGHDT and CDR2 as YYEEEE. The trim removed 7 bases at V and 1 base at J, leaving 3 bases unmatched. This CDR3 is 13 amino acids long. The CDR3 nucleotides read TGTGCCAGCCGGGGGACAGGGTCCTACGAGCAGTACTTC. Translation gives CASRGTGSYEQYF.

The genes are TRBV6-1 and TRBJ1-5; tentative D call: TRBD1 (5 bases). Per the germline V gene, CDR1 is MNHNS and CDR2 is SASEGT. V lost 1 base and J lost 7, with 14 bases in between. The CDR3 has 15 amino acids. The CDR3 coding sequence is TGTGCCAGCAGTGAAGAAGGACACGCAGGGCAGCCCCAGCATTTT. Protein product: CASSEEGHAGQPQHF.

This rearrangement joins TRBV2 to TRBJ2-2; 8 nucleotides line up with TRBD2. CDR3 length equals 15 residues. Losses at the gene ends were 7 bases for V and 6 bases for J; bases not matched to a gene: 10. Germline values: CDR1 SNHLY, CDR2 FYNNEI. The CDR3 loop reads CASKGSSGSSGELFF. The CDR3 DNA sequence: TGTGCCAGCAAGGGGTCAAGCGGGAGCTCCGGGGAGCTGTTTTTT.

The count of this clone is one. The chain has TRBV18 and TRBJ2-7, with D uncertain. CDR3 size: 14 residues. Germline V lookup: CDR1 KGHSH, CDR2 LQKENI. V was trimmed by 0 bases and J by 0 bases, leaving 6 bases between them. CDR3 sequence (DNA): TGTGCCAGCTCACCACCGGAGTTCTCCTACGAGCAGTACTTC. Its translation: CASSPPEFSYEQYF.

The chain recombines TRBV18 with TRBJ1-1; possibly TRBD1 for D (6 bases). CDR3 length: 17 residues. Trimming stripped 2 bases from V and 0 bases from J, with 16 bases between. The V gene's germline CDR1 is KGHSH and CDR2 LQKENI. In nucleotides, the CDR3 is TGTGCCAGCTCACCAACGGCAGGGGTCGGGATGAACACTGAAGCTTTCTTT. This translates into CASSPTAGVGMNTEAFF.

The gene calls are TRBV5-1 and TRBJ1-1, with 10 positions matching TRBD1. In germline, CDR1 is SGHRS, CDR2 YFSETQ. The CDR3 has 14 amino acids. V lost 4 bases and J lost 4; bases outside the gene matches: 4. The DNA of the CDR3 is TGCGCCAGCAGCCGGACAGGGGGTAGCACTGAAGCTTTCTTT. Protein sequence: CASSRTGGSTEAFF.

This clone was detected a few times. This chain joins TRBV27 and TRBJ2-7, with 7 bases lining up with TRBD1. The V segment lost 5 bases and the J segment 1 base; nucleotides outside the gene matches: 11. The CDR3 is 16 residues long. CDR1 is MNHEY, CDR2 SMNVEV, per germline (reference sequence). This chain's CDR3 is CASSPIPGQISYEQYF. DNA for the CDR3: TGTGCCAGCAGTCCTATCCCGGGACAGATATCCTACGAGCAGTACTTC.

The V gene is TRBV19, the J gene TRBJ2-7; D is possibly TRBD2 (7 bases). The length of the CDR3 is 17 residues. Germline V gives CDR1 LNHDA, CDR2 SQIVND (reference sequence). Trimming cost V 4 bases and J 0 bases, with 19 bases left between them. CDR3 nucleotides: TGTGCCAGTAGTACAAGGGGGGGACGGTGGAGCTCCTACGAGCAGTACTTC. Its translation is CASSTRGGRWSSYEQYF. The variable domain in full, with the rest retrieved from reference TRBV19 and TRBJ2-7, is DGGITQSPKYLFRKEGQNVTLSCEQNLNHDAMYWYRQDPGQGLRLIYYSQIVNDFQKGDIAEGYSVSREKKESFPLTVTSAQKNPTAFYLCASSTRGGRWSSYEQYFGPGTRLTVT.

The chain carries TRBV7-8 and TRBJ1-4; no firm D call. Germline lookup yields CDR1 SGHVS and CDR2 FQNEAQ. The CDR3 covers 15 residues. Trimming took off 4 bases at V and 6 bases at J, with 15 bases between the two ends. The CDR3 region is CASSSIRGKDEKLFF. The CDR3 coding sequence is TGTGCCAGCAGCTCCATCCGCGGGAAGGATGAAAAACTGTTTTTT.

The gene calls are TRBV29-1 and TRBJ2-1; 8 positions agree with TRBD1. The CDR3 totals 14 residues. The V segment lost 6 bases and the J segment 2 bases; nucleotides outside the gene matches: 6. Germline lookup yields CDR1 SQVTM and CDR2 ANQGSEA. The DNA for the CDR3 is TGCAGCGTAAACAGGGGGTTGGCCTACAATGAGCAGTTCTTC. This translates into CSVNRGLAYNEQFF.

The chain is built from TRBV5-1 and TRBJ1-1, with D possibly TRBD1 on 6 matching bases. CDR3 size: 15 residues. Trimming cost V 0 bases and J 4 bases, with 13 bases left between them. CDR1 is SGHRS and CDR2 is YFSETQ in the germline V gene. For the CDR3, the DNA is TGCGCCAGCAGCTTGGGGCAGGGGACGGGCACTGAAGCTTTCTTT. As protein: CASSLGQGTGTEAFF. The variable domain in full, completed from reference TRBV5-1 and TRBJ1-1, reads KAGVTQTPRYLIKTRGQQVTLSCSPISGHRSVSWYQQTPGQGLQFLFEYFSETQRNKGNFPGRFSGRQFSNSRSEMNVSTLELGDSALYLCASSLGQGTGTEAFFGQGTRLTVV.

The rearrangement joins TRBV30 to TRBJ1-5; tentatively, D is TRBD1 (5 bases). This CDR3 is 17 amino acids long. V gave up 3 bases and J gave up 0 bases, with 18 bases separating them. Germline CDR1 GTSNPN, CDR2 SVGIG (reference sequence). As DNA, the CDR3 is TGTGCCTGGAGCGAAGGACCGACAGTTTATAGCAATCAGCCCCAGCATTTT. It translates to CAWSEGPTVYSNQPQHF.

The rearrangement links TRBV29-1 to TRBJ2-3; 7 positions match TRBD1. The CDR3 sequence is 14 residues long. The V and J ends lost 5 bases and 5 bases, in that order; junction bases with no gene match: 10. Germline assignment: CDR1 SQVTM and CDR2 ANQGSEA. DNA of the CDR3: TGCAGCGTTCGCCCAGGGGGATTAAGAGATACGCAGTATTTT. Translating gives CSVRPGGLRDTQYF.

This clone was found a few times. The chain combines TRBV19 with TRBJ1-6; TRBD1 matches 7 bases. The germline V gene encodes CDR1 LNHDA and CDR2 SQIVND (reference sequence). J was trimmed by 10 bases and V by 9 bases; bases with no gene match: 6. This CDR3 contains 12 residues. The CDR3 DNA sequence: TGTGCCAGCCGACAGGGACGGTCACCCCTCCACTTT. Protein: CASRQGRSPLHF.